The entry that follows covers one T cell receptor beta chain sequence. This clonotype was observed many times. Its binding antigen is unknown. The record has no base qualities; no much larger clone is one base away. Amplification of TCR beta CDR3 regions was carried out from RNA transcripts. For the first round of RT-PCR on the TCR CDR3, the HTBI primer set was used together with the Qiagen OneStep RT-PCR kit. Libraries were constructed in a second round of multiplex PCR, after which size selection and purification were carried out. Libraries were sequenced paired-end with 100 bp reads on an Illumina HiSeq2000. The source study handled its data this way. SOAPnuke was used to process the raw data, removing reads that contained adapters or uncalled bases, had a mean Phred below 15, or lacked an exact match to the constant primer or identifier. High-quality paired reads were merged using COPE v1.2.5, and each unique nucleotide sequence was defined as a clonotype. MiTCR v1.1 was used to align the clonotypes against IMGT TRBV, TRBD and TRBJ reference segments. The analysis was restricted to V-J combinations with a frequency above 0.0001, which together covered approximately 99% of the repertoires. A TCS score was defined as the ratio between F50 (clonal expansion) and ExV (chaos), using BLOSUM62-based TCRdist between CDR3 peptides within each V-J. Welch's t-statistics and random forest reduced approximately 520 V-J features to about 13, which were used in a naive Bayes classifier (R e1071). TCRdb itself trimmed the public reads at Q25 with fastp, ran MiXCR and retained productive beta chains. Identical CDR3 protein sequences are pooled into one entry, listed with their most common genes and DNA. The V and J calls reflect TCRdb's pipeline rather than the authors' work. The sample table records some 570,000 distinct CDR3 sequences; 13% to 15% of these occur just once. The ten largest clones take up over 6% of the sample.

The entry originates in a study of T cells in Graves' hyperthyroidism and ophthalmopathy (dated by TCRdb to the late 2010s). Background on the whole study: Peripheral blood samples were taken at the time of initial diagnosis, prior to any treatment. To identify distinguishing TCR V-J signatures, a discovery cohort of some 99 patients was used, comprising 43 with Graves' ophthalmopathy and under 60 with stable Graves' hyperthyroidism. An independent validation cohort of around 20 hyperthyroidism patients and 17 patients who later progressed to ophthalmopathy tested prospective prediction of ophthalmopathy. The 80 to 100 discovery patients were randomly divided into training and test sets at a 7:3 ratio. In addition, the study compared T-cell repertoires in thyroid tissue and in blood from about six Graves' hyperthyroidism patients. After blood sampling, hyperthyroidism patients were treated with methimazole at a starting dose of 30 mg daily, and ophthalmopathy patients were treated with high-dose intravenous methylprednisolone. TCR Vbeta CDR3 sequencing of 140 or so peripheral blood samples (over 40 ophthalmopathy, 75 to 80 hyperthyroidism and roughly 17 progressor patients) is reported in the paper. General findings and caveats noted by the study authors: Most expanded thyroid clonotypes (frequency above 0.001) were also found in blood, which suggests that blood repertoires may mirror thyroid immune responses. Sample size was not statistically predetermined, and blinding of investigators to group allocation was not performed. In validation, the model predicted progression to ophthalmopathy with over 65% sensitivity and 72% to 85% specificity, a median of 6.5 months before onset. A model built on a 13 V-J signature distinguished ophthalmopathy from stable hyperthyroidism, reaching around 90% sensitivity and around 81% specificity in cross-validation and 80%/75% in testing.

Ophthalmopathy patients had moderately to severely active disease, Clinical Activity Score of at least 3, NOSPECS grade of at least 4, and duration under 3 months. Exclusion was applied to patients with uncontrolled infections, other autoimmune diseases, pregnancy or lactation. Diagnoses relied on clinical symptoms, serum thyroxine and TRAb, thyroid ultrasound and orbital computed tomography. PBMCs were separated from approximately 9.9 ml of fresh peripheral blood using Ficoll-Paque density gradient centrifugation. Total RNA was extracted with Trizol reagent, and quality was checked on an Agilent 2100 Bioanalyzer. From a lookup of the germline V gene, CDR1 and CDR2 are MNHNS and SASEGT. V and J lose 2 bases and 4 bases, and a span of 18 bases separates them. Spanning cysteine to phenylalanine, the CDR3 consists of 16 amino acids. The kept DNA is CDR3 alone, 48 bases in frame from the first base.

This sequence uses TRBV6-1 and TRBJ2-7; confidence is insufficient to name the D gene. The TCR comes from a woman under 30 with Graves' ophthalmopathy. Sequenced material: blood. The nucleotides read TGTGCCAGCAGTGAATCCGGTATCTCTCGTTTTTACGAGCAGTACTTC. Its amino acids are CASSESGISRFYEQYF.